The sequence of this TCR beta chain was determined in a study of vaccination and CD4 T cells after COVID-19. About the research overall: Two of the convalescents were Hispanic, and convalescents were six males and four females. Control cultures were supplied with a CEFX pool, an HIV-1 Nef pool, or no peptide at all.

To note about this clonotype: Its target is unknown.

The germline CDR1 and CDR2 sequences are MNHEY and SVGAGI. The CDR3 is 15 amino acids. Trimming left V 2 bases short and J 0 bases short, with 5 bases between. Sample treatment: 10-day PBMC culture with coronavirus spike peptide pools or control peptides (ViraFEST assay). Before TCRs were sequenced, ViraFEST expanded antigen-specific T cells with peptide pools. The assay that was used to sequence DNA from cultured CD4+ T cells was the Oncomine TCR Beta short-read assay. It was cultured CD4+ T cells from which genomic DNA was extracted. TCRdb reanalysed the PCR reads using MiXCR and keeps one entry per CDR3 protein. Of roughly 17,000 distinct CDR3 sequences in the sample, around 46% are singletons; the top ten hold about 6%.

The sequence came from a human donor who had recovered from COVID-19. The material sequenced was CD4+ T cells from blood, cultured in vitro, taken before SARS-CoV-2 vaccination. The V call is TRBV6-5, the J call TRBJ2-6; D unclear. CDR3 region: CASSYQHSGANVLTF. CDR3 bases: TGTGCCAGCAGTTACCAGCACTCTGGGGCCAACGTCCTGACTTTC.